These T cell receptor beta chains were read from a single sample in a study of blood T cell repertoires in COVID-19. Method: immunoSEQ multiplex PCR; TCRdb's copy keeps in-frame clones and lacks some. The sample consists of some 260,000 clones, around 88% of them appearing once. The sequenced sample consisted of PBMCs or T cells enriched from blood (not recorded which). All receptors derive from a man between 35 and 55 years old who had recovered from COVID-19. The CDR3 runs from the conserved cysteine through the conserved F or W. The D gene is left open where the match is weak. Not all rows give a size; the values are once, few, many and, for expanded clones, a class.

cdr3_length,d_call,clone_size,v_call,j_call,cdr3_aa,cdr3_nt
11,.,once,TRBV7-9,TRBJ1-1,CASSPISEAFF,TGTGCCAGCAGCCCTATTTCTGAAGCTTTCTTT
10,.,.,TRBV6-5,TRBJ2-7,CASKDYEQHF,TGTGCCAGCAAAGACTACGAGCAGCACTTC
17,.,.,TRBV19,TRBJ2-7,CASKEGDYMRRRYEQYF,TGTGCCAGTAAGGAGGGGGACTACATGAGGCGACGGTACGAGCAGTACTTC
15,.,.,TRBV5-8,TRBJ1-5,CASSTGQLLNQPQHF,TGTGCCAGCAGCACGGGACAATTGTTGAATCAGCCCCAGCATTTT
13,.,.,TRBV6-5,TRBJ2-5,CASKSAGTETQYF,TGTGCCAGCAAGTCTGCGGGGACAGAGACCCAGTACTTC
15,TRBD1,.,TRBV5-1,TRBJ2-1,CASSLAWTGGNEQFF,TGCGCCAGCAGCTTGGCCTGGACAGGGGGCAATGAGCAGTTCTTC
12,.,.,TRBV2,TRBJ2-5,CASSGDQETQYF,TGTGCCAGCAGTGGAGACCAAGAGACCCAGTACTTC
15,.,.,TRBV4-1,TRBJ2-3,CASSQAGTSTDTQYF,TGCGCCAGCAGCCAAGCGGGGACTAGCACAGATACGCAGTATTTT
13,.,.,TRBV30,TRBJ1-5,CAWTKTASQPQHF,TGTGCCTGGACGAAGACTGCGTCTCAGCCCCAGCATTTT
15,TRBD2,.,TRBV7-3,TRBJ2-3,CASSSPGGAGDTQYF,TGTGCCAGCAGCTCGCCCGGGGGGGCGGGGGATACGCAGTATTTT
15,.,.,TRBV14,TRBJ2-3,CASSQDRRGIDTQYF,TGTGCCAGCAGCCAAGATAGGCGAGGAATAGATACGCAGTATTTT
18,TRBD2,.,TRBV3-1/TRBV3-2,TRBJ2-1,CASSQDELISGGAFEQFF,TGTGCCAGCAGCCAAGATGAGCTTATAAGCGGGGGGGCATTTGAGCAGTTCTTC
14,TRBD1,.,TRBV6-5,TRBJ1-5,CASSPGQDNQPQHF,TGTGCCAGCAGTCCGGGACAGGACAATCAGCCCCAGCATTTT
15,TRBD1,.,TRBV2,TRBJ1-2,CASRGGTGPLDGYTF,TGTGCCAGCAGGGGTGGGACAGGCCCACTTGATGGCTACACCTTC
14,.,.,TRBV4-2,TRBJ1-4,CASSQDGGSEKLFF,TGTGCCAGCAGCCAAGACGGTGGGAGTGAAAAACTGTTTTTT
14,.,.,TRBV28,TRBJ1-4,CASRVPGSNEKLFF,TGTGCCAGCAGGGTACCAGGGTCTAATGAAAAACTGTTTTTT
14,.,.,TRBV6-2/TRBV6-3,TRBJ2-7,CASSYSAGNYEQYF,TGTGCCAGCAGTTACTCGGCAGGAAACTACGAGCAGTACTTC
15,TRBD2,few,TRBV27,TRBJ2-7,CASSPRIAGVGEQYF,TGTGCCAGCAGTCCCAGGATAGCGGGAGTTGGCGAGCAGTACTTC
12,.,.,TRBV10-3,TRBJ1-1,CAISDDGYKAFF,TGTGCCATCAGTGACGACGGGTATAAGGCTTTCTTT
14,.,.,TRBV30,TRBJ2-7,CAWSALETGYEQYF,TGTGCCTGGAGTGCCTTGGAGACGGGCTACGAGCAGTACTTC
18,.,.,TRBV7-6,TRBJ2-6,CASSLKGSWSSGANVLTF,TGTGCCAGCAGCTTAAAGGGGTCCTGGAGCTCTGGGGCCAACGTCCTGACTTTC
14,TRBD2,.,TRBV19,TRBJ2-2,CASGLAENTGELFF,TGTGCCAGTGGACTAGCGGAAAACACCGGGGAGCTGTTTTTT